These 10 T cell receptor beta chains were sequenced from one sample in a study of T cell responses to AZD1222 COVID-19 vaccine. Profiling relied on immunoSEQ multiplex PCR, and the TCRdb table lists in-frame clones only, not all of them. In the table there are some 130,000 clones, 92% of which are singletons. The sample here was peripheral blood, taken on day 0 of AZD1222 vaccination. The receptors were sampled from an adult in good health.

About this clone itself: The same CDR3 also results from other DNA sequences found in this sample. V usage is TRBV9 and J usage is TRBJ1-1; a weak D match, TRBD1 (6 bases). This CDR3 spans 15 amino acids. Germline V gives CDR1 SGDLS, CDR2 YYNGEE. Trimming cost V 3 bases and J 1 base, with 13 bases left between them. CDR3 sequence: CASSGGTLGNTEAFF. The CDR3, as DNA: TGTGCCAGCAGCGGAGGGACACTGGGGAACACTGAAGCTTTCTTT.

The rearrangement links TRBV5-1 to TRBJ2-3, with TRBD2 matching 8 bases. J was trimmed by 1 base and V by 7 bases; bases with no gene match: 14. Germline CDR1 and CDR2: SGHRS and YFSETQ. The CDR3 is 17 residues long. Here the CDR3 DNA reads TGCGCCAGCTCCCCCGGGGGGGCAGGGGCCCGCACAGATACGCAGTATTTT. Its protein is CASSPGGAGARTDTQYF.

V and J are TRBV6-5 and TRBJ1-1; D gene uncertain. Between the trimmed V and J ends, which lost 8 bases and 1 base, there was a span of 11 bases. The germline V gene encodes CDR1 MNHEY and CDR2 SVGAGI. The CDR3 has 13 residues. This CDR3 is CASRVPGNTEAFF. CDR3 DNA sequence: TGTGCCAGCCGGGTCCCAGGGAACACTGAAGCTTTCTTT.

This clone was seen once. This sequence joins TRBV10-3 and TRBJ1-2; 8 bases are a match to TRBD1. Germline V gene sequence: CDR1 ENHRY, CDR2 SYGVKD. This CDR3 comprises 14 residues. Unmatched junction bases numbered 7, after V lost 10 bases and J lost 0 bases. The CDR3: CATSGRGPNYGYTF. CDR3 DNA: TGTGCCACCTCCGGCAGGGGGCCTAACTATGGCTACACCTTC.

V gene TRBV27 combines with J gene TRBJ2-7; D is uncertain. There are 14 residues in the CDR3. CDR1 and CDR2 (germline): MNHEY, SMNVEV (reference sequence). Trimming shortened V by 3 bases and J by 7 bases, and 16 bases separated the two germline ends. This CDR3 reads CASSFRPAPGEQYF. The DNA of the CDR3 is TGTGCCAGCAGTTTTCGGCCAGCCCCCGGGGAGCAGTACTTC.

The chain joins TRBV7-7 to TRBJ2-2; D is undetermined. The CDR3 has 13 amino acids. The V end lost 5 bases, the J end lost 7 bases, and 11 bases lay between the germline ends. From germline, CDR1 is SSHAT and CDR2 FNYEAQ (reference sequence). The CDR3 sequence: CASSKRQFGELFF. CDR3 in DNA: TGTGCCAGCAGCAAAAGGCAGTTCGGGGAGCTGTTTTTT.

The rearrangement uses TRBV9 and TRBJ2-3, with TRBD1 matching over 10 bases. Germline loops: CDR1 SGDLS, CDR2 YYNGEE. The V and J ends lost 6 bases and 4 bases, in that order; junction bases with no gene match: 11. CDR3 size: 16 residues. The CDR3 sequence: CASTSTRTGGPDTQYF. DNA of the CDR3: TGTGCCAGCACCTCGACGAGGACAGGGGGACCAGATACGCAGTATTTT.

The chain carries TRBV5-6 and TRBJ2-3; no definite D call. Trimming left V 2 bases short and J 8 bases short, with 9 bases between. The germline V gene has CDR1 SGHDT and CDR2 YYEEEE. The CDR3 consists of 12 residues. Written as DNA, the CDR3 is TGTGCCAGCAGCTTTTCGCGTAGTACGCAGTATTTT. This sequence encodes CASSFSRSTQYF.

The V gene is TRBV12-5, the J gene TRBJ1-1, with D unclear. The CDR3 runs to 13 residues. V was trimmed by 3 bases and J by 1 base, leaving 6 bases between them. CDR1 is LGHNT and CDR2 is FRNRAP in the germline V gene. DNA of the CDR3: TGTGCTAGTGGTTTTTGGGAGAACACTGAAGCTTTCTTT. It is translated as CASGFWENTEAFF.

V is TRBV5-4 and J is TRBJ1-1; 10 bases map to TRBD1. In germline, CDR1 is SGHNT, CDR2 YYREEE (reference sequence). There are 13 residues in the CDR3. The J segment lost 5 bases and the V segment lost 4 bases, leaving 2 bases of the junction unmatched. In nucleotides, the CDR3 is TGTGCCAGCAGCACGGACAGGGGGACTGAAGCTTTCTTT. Protein product: CASSTDRGTEAFF.